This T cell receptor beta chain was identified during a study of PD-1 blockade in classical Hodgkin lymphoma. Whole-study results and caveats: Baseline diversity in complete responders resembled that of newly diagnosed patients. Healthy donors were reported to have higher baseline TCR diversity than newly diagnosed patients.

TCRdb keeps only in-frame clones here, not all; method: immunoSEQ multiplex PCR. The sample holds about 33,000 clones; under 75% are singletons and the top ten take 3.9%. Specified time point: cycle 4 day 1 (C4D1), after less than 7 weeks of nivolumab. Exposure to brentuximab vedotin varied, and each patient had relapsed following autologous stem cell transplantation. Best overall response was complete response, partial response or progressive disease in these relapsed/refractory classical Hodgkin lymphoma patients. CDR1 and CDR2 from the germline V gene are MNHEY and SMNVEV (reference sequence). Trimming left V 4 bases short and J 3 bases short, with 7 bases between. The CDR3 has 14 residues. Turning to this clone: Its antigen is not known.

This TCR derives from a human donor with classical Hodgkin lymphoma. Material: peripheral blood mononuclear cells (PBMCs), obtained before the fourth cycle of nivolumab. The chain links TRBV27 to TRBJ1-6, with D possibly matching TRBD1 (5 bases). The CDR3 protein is CASSWGNYNSPLHF. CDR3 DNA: TGTGCCAGCAGTTGGGGGAACTATAATTCACCCCTCCACTTT.